The 20 T cell receptor beta chains below were found in one sample sequenced in a study of blood T cell repertoires in COVID-19. Clones were sequenced by immunoSEQ multiplex PCR, and TCRdb holds only the in-frame ones, with some missing. Seen here are about 240,000 clones, 80% to 90% observed once, and the top ten hold 7.5%. The material sequenced was peripheral blood. Receptors originate from a woman older than 75 with COVID-19, enrolled during active disease.

This clone occurred a few times. The chain links TRBV18 to TRBJ2-2, with TRBD1 identical over 7 bases. J lost 2 bases, V lost 3 bases, and 6 bases had no gene match. Germline V gene sequence: CDR1 KGHSH, CDR2 LQKENI. This CDR3 is 16 amino acids long. CDR3 coding DNA: TGTGCCAGCTCACCCCCGGGACAGCTTAACACCGGGGAGCTGTTTTTT. Its protein product is CASSPPGQLNTGELFF.

The gene calls are TRBV6-4 and TRBJ2-4; D is perhaps TRBD1 (6 bases). V was cut by 6 bases and J by 9 bases, with 27 bases left in between. CDR1 is MRHNA and CDR2 is SNTAGT in the germline V gene. CDR3 size: 17 residues. CDR3 DNA sequence: TGTGCCAGCAGCGAGTATTTTCAGGGTCCTCAAGGGGGCATTCAGTACTTC. This gives the protein CASSEYFQGPQGGIQYF.

V and J are TRBV5-6 and TRBJ2-7, with 12 bases that match TRBD1. Germline lookup yields CDR1 SGHDT and CDR2 YYEEEE. Trimming cost V 4 bases and J 1 base; bases outside gene matches: 6. The CDR3 is made up of 16 amino acids. The CDR3 nucleotides read TGTGCCAGCAGCGGGGACAGGGGGCGATCTTCCTACGAGCAGTACTTC. Translation: CASSGDRGRSSYEQYF.

In the case of this clone: Other DNA sequences from this sample encode an identical CDR3 as well. The gene calls are TRBV18 and TRBJ1-1, with D perhaps TRBD1 (6 bases). The CDR3 has 13 amino acids. Between the trimmed V and J ends, which lost 3 bases and 1 base, there was a span of 6 bases. The germline V gene encodes CDR1 KGHSH and CDR2 LQKENI. The CDR3 nucleotides are TGTGCCAGCTCACCGACAGGGAACACTGAAGCTTTCTTT. Translated, it gives CASSPTGNTEAFF.

This sequence joins TRBV19 and TRBJ2-7, with a possible D match to TRBD2 (6 bases). V gave up 4 bases and J gave up 0 bases, with 10 bases separating them. This CDR3 contains 14 residues. Per germline, CDR1 LNHDA and CDR2 SQIVND (reference sequence). The CDR3 bases are TGTGCCAGTAGTAGGGTCGGGAGCTCCTACGAGCAGTACTTC. Protein: CASSRVGSSYEQYF.

The chain recombines TRBV2 with TRBJ2-5, with 7 bases lining up with TRBD1. The CDR3 is 15 residues long. The germline gives CDR1 SNHLY, CDR2 FYNNEI. The V segment lost 4 bases and the J segment 5 bases; nucleotides outside the gene matches: 10. The CDR3 region is CASSGGRGMKETQYF. In DNA, the CDR3 is TGTGCCAGCAGTGGCGGCAGGGGGATGAAGGAGACCCAGTACTTC.

The rearrangement joins TRBV18 to TRBJ2-4; D unclear. Trimming removed 2 bases from V and 5 bases from J, with 13 bases in between. The germline CDR1 and CDR2 sequences are KGHSH and LQKENI. There are 15 residues in the CDR3. The CDR3 loop reads CASSPGRPRENIQYF. DNA for the CDR3: TGTGCCAGCTCACCAGGCCGCCCTAGAGAAAACATTCAGTACTTC.

This chain joins TRBV6-2 or TRBV6-3 and TRBJ2-5; TRBD1 agrees at 9 bases. The germline V gene encodes CDR1 MNHEY and CDR2 SVGEGT. Germline trimming cut 0 bases from V and 7 bases from J; bases unmatched to any gene: 12. This CDR3 has 17 residues. Written as DNA, the CDR3 is TGTGCCAGCAGTTACTCGAAGACCGGGACAGGGCTGGGGACCCAGTACTTC. This sequence encodes CASSYSKTGTGLGTQYF.

The chain joins TRBV2 to TRBJ2-2, with D maybe TRBD1 (6 bases). This CDR3 has 14 amino acids. V dropped 7 bases and J dropped 4 bases, with 13 bases sitting between them. Germline CDR1 reads SNHLY; CDR2 reads FYNNEI. The DNA for the CDR3 is TGTGCCAGCAATTTGAGGGGGATCACCGGGGAGCTGTTTTTT. The encoded protein is CASNLRGITGELFF.

The chain joins TRBV11-1 to TRBJ1-4; TRBD1 is a possible D gene (5 bases). The V gene lost 5 bases and the J gene lost 8 bases, with 15 bases spanning the gap. The CDR3 sequence is 14 residues long. Germline CDR1 is SGHAT and CDR2 is FQDESV (reference sequence). The CDR3 loop reads CASSHRSSGEKLFF. As DNA, the CDR3 is TGTGCCAGCAGCCACAGGTCCTCCGGGGAAAAACTGTTTTTT.

The V gene is TRBV28, the J gene TRBJ2-1; 11 bases line up with TRBD2. With V trimmed by 11 bases and J by 1 base, 13 bases remained unmatched. Germline CDR1 reads MDHEN; CDR2 reads SYDVKM. CDR3 length: 17 residues. The CDR3 sequence: CASLELAGAESYNEQFF. The CDR3 DNA sequence: TGTGCCTCTCTGGAACTAGCGGGAGCTGAGTCCTACAATGAGCAGTTCTTC.

The table lists this clone with a count of one. The chain links TRBV9 to TRBJ1-1; no firm D call. Germline V CDR1 and CDR2: SGDLS, YYNGEE. This CDR3 spans 15 amino acids. Trimming took 3 bases from V and 1 from J, leaving 13 bases between them. CDR3 sequence (DNA): TGTGCCAGCAGCGCCCAGGTGGGCCGGAACACTGAAGCTTTCTTT. Translated, it gives CASSAQVGRNTEAFF.

This clone has just a few counts. This chain connects TRBV19 to TRBJ2-2, with 10 bases that match TRBD2. This CDR3 contains 17 residues. The junction had 8 bases not matched to a gene; V was cut back by 3 bases and J by 4 bases. Germline CDR1 LNHDA, CDR2 SQIVND (reference sequence). The CDR3 reads CASSMEREGRTTGELFF. CDR3 bases: TGTGCCAGTAGTATGGAGCGGGAGGGCCGAACCACCGGGGAGCTGTTTTTT.

This clone was observed a single time. The gene calls are TRBV5-1 and TRBJ2-7, with 11 bases fitting TRBD2. The V and J ends lost 1 base and 6 bases, in that order; junction bases with no gene match: 9. Germline assignment: CDR1 SGHRS and CDR2 YFSETQ. CDR3 length: 16 residues. The CDR3 spells CASSLTSGSSLGEQYF. The CDR3 DNA is TGCGCCAGCAGCTTGACTAGCGGGAGTTCTCTGGGCGAGCAGTACTTC.

The chain is built from TRBV7-2 and TRBJ2-7; possible D gene TRBD1, 6 bases. V gave up 3 bases and J gave up 6 bases, with 21 bases separating them. The CDR3 is 16 residues long. CDR1 and CDR2 from the germline V gene are SGHTA and FQGNSA. The CDR3 sequence: CASSFRDIPPRGEQYF. CDR3 nucleotide sequence: TGTGCCAGCAGCTTTCGGGACATCCCACCCCGGGGCGAGCAGTACTTC.

This chain uses TRBV2 with TRBJ1-4, with no clear D. Germline V CDR1 and CDR2: SNHLY, FYNNEI. The CDR3 length is 11 residues. V shed 5 bases and J shed 6 bases, with 4 bases lying between them. The CDR3: CASSSYEKLFF. As DNA, the CDR3 is TGTGCCAGCAGTTCTTATGAAAAACTGTTTTTT.

The chain couples TRBV18 to TRBJ1-3; 10 bases are a match to TRBD1. CDR1 and CDR2 (germline): KGHSH, LQKENI. With 1 base clipped from V and 4 bases from J, the junction kept 4 bases outside the gene matches. The CDR3 runs 16 residues. For the CDR3, the DNA is TGTGCCAGCTCACCACTCGGGACAGGGGCCGGAAACACCATATATTTT. It translates to CASSPLGTGAGNTIYF. The variable domain in full, with the rest retrieved from reference TRBV18 and TRBJ1-3, is NAGVMQNPRHLVRRRGQEARLRCSPMKGHSHVYWYRQLPEEGLKFMVYLQKENIIDESGMPKERFSAEFPKEGPSILRIQQVVRGDSAAYFCASSPLGTGAGNTIYFGEGSWLTVV.

The V gene is TRBV9, the J gene TRBJ1-5; D is uncertain. From germline, CDR1 is SGDLS and CDR2 YYNGEE. The CDR3 consists of 14 residues. The ends were cut back, 5 bases at V and 0 bases at J, with 9 bases in the middle. The CDR3 region is CASSRLDSNQPQHF. CDR3 sequence (DNA): TGTGCCAGCAGTAGACTCGATAGCAATCAGCCCCAGCATTTT.

The V and J genes are TRBV7-9 and TRBJ1-2; TRBD1 aligns across 7 bases. Trimming removed 5 bases from V and 2 bases from J; junction bases left unmatched: 8. This CDR3 contains 15 residues. Germline V gene data show CDR1 as SEHNR and CDR2 as FQNEAQ (reference sequence). The CDR3 DNA reads as TGTGCCAGCAGCCTAACAGGGGCACCGAACTATGGCTACACCTTC. This codes for CASSLTGAPNYGYTF.

The J gene is TRBJ1-5, the V gene TRBV6-4; D is unclear. Germline V CDR1 and CDR2: MRHNA, SNTAGT. V shed 5 bases and J shed 5 bases, with 25 bases lying between them. The CDR3 consists of 18 residues. The CDR3 is CASSPDTLGAREDQPQHF. The CDR3, as DNA: TGTGCCAGCAGTCCAGACACCCTCGGCGCAAGGGAGGATCAGCCCCAGCATTTT.